These T cell receptor beta chains were read from a single sample in a study of T cell repertoires in cytomegalovirus infection. These receptors lack a known antigen. Via MiXCR, TCRdb re-called the reads, giving one row per CDR3 protein. The sample includes about 890,000 distinct CDR3 sequences, around 31% of them seen just once. The sequences come from cultured CD8+ T cells from PBMCs, collected from culture after CMV antigen stimulation. These receptors were collected from a human donor in good health (CMV status not recorded). Some clones in this sample may be carry-over from other donors' samples. Both conserved end residues are part of each CDR3. The D gene is left open where the match is weak. The size field is filled for only some rows; it gives once, few, many or a size class.

TRBV10-3	TRBD1	few	TRBJ2-6	TGTGCCATCAGTGAACAGGGGGCCAGCTCTGGGGCCAACGTCCTGACTTTC	CAISEQGASSGANVLTF
TRBV7-6	TRBD1	.	TRBJ1-4	TGTGCCAGCAGGACAGGGGAGGAAAAACTGTTTTTT	CASRTGEEKLFF
TRBV7-9	TRBD1	.	TRBJ1-1	TGTGCCAGCAGCTTAAAGACAGGGGGGGCTGAAGCTTTCTTT	CASSLKTGGAEAFF
TRBV4-1	TRBD1	few	TRBJ1-5	TGCGCCAGCAGCCAAGAGACAGGGTGGGACAATCAGCCCCAGCATTTT	CASSQETGWDNQPQHF
TRBV6-5	TRBD2	few	TRBJ2-1	TGTGCCAGCAGTTACTCGACTAGCGGCAATGAGCAGTTCTTC	CASSYSTSGNEQFF
TRBV10-2	TRBD1	few	TRBJ2-7	TGCGCCAGCAGTACAGGGGTCGAGCAGTACTTC	CASSTGVEQYF
TRBV19	TRBD1	.	TRBJ2-2	TGTGCCAGTGGGGACAGGGCTTACACCGGGGAGCTGTTTTTT	CASGDRAYTGELFF
TRBV27	.	few	TRBJ2-5	TGTGCCAGCAGTCCCAACCGGAGGACCCAGTACTTC	CASSPNRRTQYF
TRBV20-1	TRBD2	.	TRBJ2-2	TGCAGTGCTATGGGGGGGTCGACCGGGGAGCTGTTTTTT	CSAMGGSTGELFF
TRBV28	TRBD2	few	TRBJ2-5	TGTGCCAGCAGTCCCCCCCGAGGGCTAGCGGGGGACCGCTCCGAGACCCAGTACTTC	CASSPPRGLAGDRSETQYF
TRBV6-5	.	.	TRBJ1-6	TGTGCCAGCAGTCAAACCTCAGGGTCCGCCTATAATTCACCCCTCCACTTT	CASSQTSGSAYNSPLHF
TRBV6-6	.	few	TRBJ2-5	TGTGCCAGCAGTATAGCACGGGTGGGACGGACCCAGTACTTC	CASSIARVGRTQYF
TRBV9	.	.	TRBJ2-3	TGTGCCAGCAGCGGCGAACAGGACAGAGATACGCAGTATTTT	CASSGEQDRDTQYF
TRBV27	TRBD1	few	TRBJ2-3	TGTCTCGCCGGACAGGGCACAGATACGCAGTATTTT	CLAGQGTDTQYF
TRBV7-2	TRBD1	many	TRBJ1-1	TGTGCCAGCAGCTTTGATATAGGGGGCTGGAACACTGAAGCTTTCTTT	CASSFDIGGWNTEAFF
TRBV7-6	.	few	TRBJ2-1	TGTGCCAGCAGCTTAGTGCGGCAGGGTGCTTACTACAATGAGCAGTTCTTC	CASSLVRQGAYYNEQFF
TRBV6-5	.	few	TRBJ2-1	TGTGCCAGCAGTTACAACCAGGCCATGTATGTCTACAATGAGCAGTTCTTC	CASSYNQAMYVYNEQFF
TRBV19	.	.	TRBJ2-1	TGTGCCAGTAGTCTTCCCGATGAGCAGTTCTTC	CASSLPDEQFF
TRBV29-1	TRBD2	.	TRBJ2-3	TGCAGCGTTGAGACTAGCGGGGCTGCAAGCACAGATACGCAGTATTTT	CSVETSGAASTDTQYF
TRBV12-3/TRBV12-4	.	few	TRBJ2-5	TGTGCCAGTCAAAGATTCAGGGGTCAAGAGACCCAGTACTTC	CASQRFRGQETQYF
TRBV4-3	TRBD1	few	TRBJ2-1	TGCGCCAGCAGCCAAGATAATAGGCGACAGGGTTACAATGAGCAGTTCTTC	CASSQDNRRQGYNEQFF
TRBV28	TRBD1	many	TRBJ1-5	TGTGCCAGCAGTTTGTTTCCGGCCCAGGGGGAGTTTAGTGGTAGCAATCAGCCCCAGCATTTT	CASSLFPAQGEFSGSNQPQHF
TRBV28	.	.	TRBJ1-3	TGTGCCAGCAGTCCCCAGCAGGGATATGTGGAAAACACCATATATTTT	CASSPQQGYVENTIYF
TRBV23-1	.	.	TRBJ2-5	TGCGCCAGCGCCTTCGACAGGCTCCAAGAGACCCAGTACTTC	CASAFDRLQETQYF
TRBV29-1	.	few	TRBJ2-3	TGCAGCGTTGACCCTTCAGGGTACGCCACCACAGATACGCAGTATTTT	CSVDPSGYATTDTQYF
TRBV7-9	.	.	TRBJ2-2	TGTGCCAGCAGGCCCGGCGGCCCGGAGCCGTTTTTT	CASRPGGPEPFF
TRBV12-3/TRBV12-4	.	.	TRBJ1-1	TGTGCCAGCAGTGGTAGGGCCTGGGGCACTGAAGCTTTCTTT	CASSGRAWGTEAFF
TRBV24-1	.	once	TRBJ2-2	TGTGCCACCAGCCCGACACAGACCGGGGAGCTGTTTTTT	CATSPTQTGELFF
TRBV27	.	few	TRBJ1-2	TGTGCCAGCAGTTTATCGTCCGGCTATGGCTACACCTTC	CASSLSSGYGYTF
TRBV27	.	.	TRBJ1-5	TGTGCCAGCAGTTATGGTGGACGGAATCAGCCCCAGCATTTT	CASSYGGRNQPQHF
TRBV11-1	.	few	TRBJ1-1	TGTGCCAGCCGGTCCAGGGGCCTTGGTACTGAAGCTTTCTTT	CASRSRGLGTEAFF
TRBV13	TRBD1	few	TRBJ1-1	TGTGCCAGCAGCCCCCCGGACAGGGGGCAGGTAACTGAAGCTTTCTTT	CASSPPDRGQVTEAFF
TRBV4-1	.	.	TRBJ2-7	TGCGCCAGCAGCCAAGATCTGGCATACGAGCAGTACTTC	CASSQDLAYEQYF
TRBV7-9	TRBD1	few	TRBJ2-1	TGTGCCAGCAGCTCACCTCCCAGCCCCCAGGGGGACCCCTACAATGAGCAGTTCTTC	CASSSPPSPQGDPYNEQFF
TRBV6-1	TRBD1	.	TRBJ2-1	TGTGCCAGCAGTGCGTGGGACAGAGCCTACAATGAGCAGTTCTTC	CASSAWDRAYNEQFF
TRBV7-6	.	many	TRBJ1-2	TGTGCCAGCAGCTCGATTCCCGGGACGGAGTACCTTGATGGCTACACCTTC	CASSSIPGTEYLDGYTF
TRBV15	.	few	TRBJ2-1	TGTGCCACCAGCAGAAAAGTGAACAATGAGCAGTTCTTC	CATSRKVNNEQFF
TRBV7-2	.	.	TRBJ2-1	TGTGCCAGCAGCTCACAGGAGGGGAAGGGCGATGAGCAGTTCTTC	CASSSQEGKGDEQFF
TRBV4-1	TRBD2	few	TRBJ2-7	TGCGCCAGCAGCCACCGAAGATCAGCGGGGGAGGAGCAGTACTTC	CASSHRRSAGEEQYF
TRBV2	TRBD1	.	TRBJ1-4	TGTGCCAGCACAGGGACAGGGAGAACTCTTGTGGATGAAAAACTGTTTTTT	CASTGTGRTLVDEKLFF
TRBV7-2	.	many	TRBJ2-3	TGTGCCAGCAGCTCCTTAGCTAATACGCAGTATTTT	CASSSLANTQYF
TRBV20-1	.	.	TRBJ2-3	TGCAGTGCCCTCCCTCAGGATACGCAGTATTTT	CSALPQDTQYF
TRBV7-6	.	.	TRBJ1-1	TGTGCCAGCAGCTTAGGAAATGAGGGCGGTACTGAAGCTTTCTTT	CASSLGNEGGTEAFF
TRBV7-9	.	few	TRBJ2-1	TGTGCCACCCCGGGGGACAGCATACACAATGAGCAGTTCTTC	CATPGDSIHNEQFF
TRBV4-1	.	.	TRBJ1-3	TGCGCCAGCAGCCAAGGGGGGCCTCCCGGCCACACCATATATTTT	CASSQGGPPGHTIYF
TRBV27	.	.	TRBJ2-2	TGTGCCAGCAGACCCAGGGGCCACGGGGAGCTGTTTTTT	CASRPRGHGELFF
TRBV6-1	.	.	TRBJ2-1	TGTGCCTGCAGTAAAACAGGGCCGGGTTCCTACAATGAGCAGTTCTTC	CACSKTGPGSYNEQFF
TRBV6-2/TRBV6-3	.	.	TRBJ2-1	TGTGCCAGCAGTTACACGACAGTTGGCTCCTACAATGAGCAGTTCTTC	CASSYTTVGSYNEQFF
TRBV5-5	TRBD1	many	TRBJ1-2	TGTGCCAGCAGCCCACAGGGGGACCCCTATGGCTACACCTTC	CASSPQGDPYGYTF